These 10 T cell receptor beta chains were sequenced from one sample in a study of shared clonotypes between healthy human individuals. Profiling relied on immunoSEQ multiplex PCR, and the TCRdb table lists in-frame clones only, not all of them. The data contain about 580,000 clones, about 98% of them singletons. Naive-designated CD8 cells lacked CD45RO, were positively enriched for CCR7, and omitted terminally differentiated effector memory CD45RA+ cells. The sequencing input was naive CD8+ T cells sorted from blood. The receptors stem from a man aged 25 to 40 in good health.

This sequence joins TRBV6-1 and TRBJ2-7, with 8 nucleotides matching TRBD2. Trimming removed 6 bases from V and 0 bases from J; junction bases left unmatched: 7. Germline CDR1 reads MNHNS; CDR2 reads SASEGT. The CDR3 contains 15 residues. The CDR3 DNA is TGTGCCAGCAGGGCACTAGCGGTAAGCTCCTACGAGCAGTACTTC. It encodes CASRALAVSSYEQYF.

The chain uses TRBV11-2 and TRBJ1-1, with D unresolved. This CDR3 comprises 13 residues. Germline CDR1 reads SGHAT; CDR2 reads FQNNGV. Deletions cut 1 base from V and 0 bases from J, with 3 bases between. CDR3 protein: CASSLGLNTEAFF. In DNA, the CDR3 is TGTGCCAGCAGCTTAGGCCTGAACACTGAAGCTTTCTTT.

The V gene is TRBV5-5, the J gene TRBJ2-7; 7 nucleotides match TRBD2. With 5 bases clipped from V and 4 bases from J, the junction kept 9 bases outside the gene matches. Per germline, CDR1 SGHKS and CDR2 YYEKEE (reference sequence). The CDR3 length is 14 residues. CDR3 in DNA: TGTGCCAGCAGGACCGGGGGGAACGTATACGAGCAGTACTTC. Translating it yields CASRTGGNVYEQYF.

The chain employs TRBV7-9 and TRBJ2-5, with D possibly called TRBD1 or TRBD2 (5 bases each). V lost 6 bases and J 3 bases, leaving 8 bases between the germline ends. CDR1 and CDR2 from the germline V gene are SEHNR and FQNEAQ (reference sequence). The CDR3 totals 12 residues. The CDR3 protein is CASRTAEETQYF. CDR3 sequence (DNA): TGTGCCAGCAGGACAGCGGAAGAGACCCAGTACTTC.

The rearrangement links TRBV7-9 to TRBJ1-4; TRBD1 might be the D (6 bases). Germline-derived CDR1 and CDR2 are SEHNR and FQNEAQ (reference sequence). V shed 5 bases and J shed 1 base, with 11 bases lying between them. The CDR3 extends over 15 amino acids. This CDR3 is CASSLIGGTNEKLFF. Written as DNA, the CDR3 is TGTGCCAGCAGCCTGATAGGGGGAACTAATGAAAAACTGTTTTTT. Complete variable domain (other parts from reference TRBV7-9 and TRBJ1-4): DTGVSQNPRHKITKRGQNVTFRCDPISEHNRLYWYRQTLGQGPEFLTYFQNEAQLEKSRLLSDRFSAERPKGSFSTLEIQRTEQGDSAMYLCASSLIGGTNEKLFFGSGTQLSVL.

The chain joins TRBV7-8 to TRBJ2-5; 10 positions match TRBD1. Unmatched junction bases numbered 4, after V lost 5 bases and J lost 1 base. CDR3 length: 15 amino acids. Germline assignment: CDR1 SGHVS and CDR2 FQNEAQ. This chain's CDR3 is CASSPRDRGQETQYF. The CDR3, as DNA: TGTGCCAGCAGCCCCCGGGACAGGGGCCAAGAGACCCAGTACTTC.

This clone is classed as medium-sized. This chain links TRBV7-9 with TRBJ2-7; tentative D call: TRBD2 (6 bases). CDR1 is SEHNR, CDR2 FQNEAQ, per germline (reference sequence). The CDR3 is 15 residues long. V was pared by 4 bases and J by 4 bases, with 17 bases between. For the CDR3, the DNA is TGTGCCAGCAGCTCACCTAGCACGGAGGGGTACGAGCAGTACTTC. Its translation is CASSSPSTEGYEQYF.

The gene calls are TRBV9 and TRBJ2-2, with D unresolved. V was trimmed by 5 bases and J by 2 bases, leaving 10 bases between them. This CDR3 region has 14 residues. From germline, CDR1 is SGDLS and CDR2 YYNGEE. CDR3 in amino acids: CASSLSTNTGELFF. CDR3 bases: TGTGCCAGCAGTCTTTCAACAAACACCGGGGAGCTGTTTTTT.

V is TRBV7-9 and J is TRBJ2-7; the D is unclear. The CDR3 covers 14 residues. Trimming took off 5 bases at V and 4 bases at J, with 15 bases between the two ends. Germline lookup yields CDR1 SEHNR and CDR2 FQNEAQ (reference sequence). The CDR3 region has the DNA TGTGCCAGCAGCCCCCCCTGGGGTAGGTACGAGCAGTACTTC. This encodes CASSPPWGRYEQYF.

The chain has TRBV27 and TRBJ2-7; D is unclear. Trimming shortened V by 5 bases and J by 3 bases, and 8 bases separated the two germline ends. Germline V CDR1 and CDR2: MNHEY, SMNVEV (reference sequence). This CDR3 has 12 amino acids. As DNA, the CDR3 is TGTGCCAGCAGTCAGACCCACTACGAGCAGTACTTC. Amino acids: CASSQTHYEQYF.